A single sample is the source of the 22 T cell receptor beta chains below, sequenced in a study of blood T cells in healthy people across ages. Together with a sample-barcoded 5' primer, a J-beta primer mix was included in a second PCR lasting roughly 7 to 11 cycles. TCRdb analysed the 5' RACE reads with MiXCR anew, one entry per CDR3 protein. This table has hundreds of thousands of distinct CDR3 sequences, around 25% appearing once. These data were also reused for a study on T cells of mothers and their children.

The specimen sequenced was blood. Source of these receptors: a boy aged 5-17 years in good health.

The chain employs TRBV20-1 and TRBJ2-3; 13 bases agree with TRBD2. The CDR3 spans 15 residues. V lost 6 bases to trimming and J lost 2 bases; unmatched junction nucleotides: 5. Germline assignment: CDR1 DFQATT and CDR2 SNEGSKA (reference sequence). CDR3 nucleotides: TGCAGTGCCCTGGGACTAGCGGGGAACACAGATACGCAGTATTTT. Translating it yields CSALGLAGNTDTQYF.

This chain joins TRBV6-5 and TRBJ2-5, with D unclear. Trimming stripped 5 bases from V and 4 bases from J, with 17 bases between. CDR3 length: 15 amino acids. Germline V gene data show CDR1 as MNHEY and CDR2 as SVGAGI. The CDR3 nucleotides read TGTGCCAGCAGTCCGAGAAGGGTCCCTGGAGAGACCCAGTACTTC. It translates to CASSPRRVPGETQYF.

The gene calls are TRBV4-1 and TRBJ2-1, with D perhaps matching TRBD2 (7 bases). The end of the DNA fits TRBJ2-5 better, so the J call may be wrong. The CDR3 is 15 amino acids. CDR1 is MGHRA and CDR2 is YSYEKL in the germline V gene. The DNA for the CDR3 is TGCGCCAGCAGCCGTCTTGCGGGGGCCCAAGAGACCCAGTACTTC. This translates into CASSRLAGAQETQYF.

V is TRBV6-1 and J is TRBJ1-4; a weak D match, TRBD1 (5 bases). V lost 4 bases and J lost 5, with 14 bases in between. Germline CDR1 and CDR2: MNHNS and SASEGT. The CDR3 has 15 residues. The CDR3 DNA sequence: TGTGCCAGCAGTGCGTACGGGACGGGGAATGAAAAACTGTTTTTT. Translated: CASSAYGTGNEKLFF.

This rearrangement joins TRBV2 to TRBJ1-1, with TRBD1 identical over 8 bases. The CDR3 is made up of 13 amino acids. V shed 10 bases, J shed 5 bases, and the junction held 9 bases outside the gene matches. Germline-derived CDR1 and CDR2 are SNHLY and FYNNEI. CDR3 loop: CAIRQGRSTEAFF. In DNA, the CDR3 is TGTGCCATTAGACAGGGGCGTTCGACTGAAGCTTTCTTT.

This chain uses TRBV10-3 with TRBJ2-7; D is uncertain. Germline V gene sequence: CDR1 ENHRY, CDR2 SYGVKD. With 3 bases removed from V and 6 bases from J, the gap between germline ends came to 12 bases. This CDR3 spans 13 amino acids. The CDR3 sequence is CAISDVSGLEQYF. DNA of the CDR3: TGTGCCATCAGTGACGTATCAGGCCTCGAGCAGTACTTC.

The V call is TRBV7-8, the J call TRBJ2-5; 12 bases align to TRBD1. TRBJ2-1 explains the end of the DNA better; the J call may be wrong. Per the germline V gene, CDR1 is SGHVS and CDR2 is FQNEAQ. The CDR3 contains 16 residues. In nucleotides, the CDR3 is TGTGCCAGCAGCCCCTTTGGGGGACAGGGGGCGATTGAGCAGTTCTTC. Its translation is CASSPFGGQGAIEQFF.

This clonotype was picked up a small number of times. This chain uses TRBV28 with TRBJ2-5, with 7 bases matching TRBD2. The CDR3 contains 15 residues. Germline CDR1 MDHEN, CDR2 SYDVKM. After removal of 4 bases from V and 0 bases from J, the junction contained 5 bases not matched to a gene. CDR3 in DNA: TGTGCCAGCAGTTCTAGCGGAACCTACCAAGAGACCCAGTACTTC. Protein: CASSSSGTYQETQYF.

The chain combines TRBV4-1 with TRBJ2-7; no definite D call. V gave up 7 bases and J gave up 0 bases, with 7 bases separating them. The CDR3 runs to 12 residues. Germline values: CDR1 MGHRA, CDR2 YSYEKL. The CDR3 is CASTDHSYEQYF. The DNA of the CDR3 is TGCGCCAGCACTGACCACTCCTACGAGCAGTACTTC.

The chain combines TRBV29-1 with TRBJ1-2; 8 bases line up with TRBD1. CDR1 SQVTM and CDR2 ANQGSEA come from the germline V gene. The trim removed 7 bases at V and 8 bases at J, leaving 6 bases unmatched. This CDR3 region has 11 residues. CDR3 coding DNA: TGCAGCGCGGACAGGGCTAAGGGCTACACCTTC. Protein product: CSADRAKGYTF.

The chain has TRBV6-6 and TRBJ1-2; D is unresolved. The CDR3 extends over 13 amino acids. The V and J ends lost 5 bases and 9 bases respectively, with 16 bases between them. CDR1 is MNHNY and CDR2 is SVGAGI in the germline V gene (reference sequence). CDR3 amino acids: CASSPQRNHRYTF. For the CDR3, the DNA is TGTGCCAGCAGTCCCCAACGTAACCATCGCTACACCTTC.

This clonotype was recorded a few times. This chain links TRBV6-2 or TRBV6-3 with TRBJ2-1; perhaps TRBD2 as D (5 bases). V was pared by 4 bases and J by 6 bases, with 22 bases between. The CDR3 extends over 17 amino acids. CDR1 is MNHEY and CDR2 is SVGEGT in the germline V gene. CDR3: CASSWASTPFMPNEQFF. The CDR3 DNA reads TGTGCCAGCAGTTGGGCTAGCACACCCTTCATGCCCAATGAGCAGTTCTTC.

Only a few counts were recorded for this clonotype. The chain links TRBV12-3 or TRBV12-4 to TRBJ2-1, with 14 bases fitting TRBD2. This CDR3 has 16 amino acids. After removal of 7 bases from V and 6 bases from J, the junction contained 8 bases not matched to a gene. CDR3 bases: TGTGCCAGCATGTGGGTAGGACTAGCGGGAGGCAATGAGCAGTTCTTC. It yields the protein CASMWVGLAGGNEQFF.

V gene TRBV29-1 combines with J gene TRBJ2-7, with D perhaps matching TRBD2 (5 bases). Looked up from germline, CDR1 is SQVTM and CDR2 is ANQGSEA. The CDR3 is made up of 15 amino acids. V was clipped by 7 bases and J by 2 bases, with 21 bases between them. The CDR3 sequence is CSAEGWGRDTYEQYF. The CDR3 nucleotides are TGCAGCGCTGAGGGTTGGGGTAGGGATACCTACGAGCAGTACTTC.

A few counts support this clonotype. V gene TRBV12-3 or TRBV12-4 combines with J gene TRBJ2-5, with no clear D. The V and J ends lost 5 bases and 5 bases respectively, with 9 bases between them. The CDR3 runs 12 residues. The CDR3 DNA reads as TGTGCCAGCAGTCCCACAGTGGAGACCCAGTACTTC. Residues: CASSPTVETQYF.

The rearrangement uses TRBV29-1 and TRBJ2-3, with 11 nucleotides matching TRBD1. The CDR3 extends over 16 amino acids. V was pared by 2 bases and J by 4 bases, with 8 bases of the junction left unmatched. The germline CDR1 and CDR2 sequences are SQVTM and ANQGSEA. DNA of the CDR3: TGCAGCGTTGAATCCTGGGGGACAGGGGGTTCAGATACGCAGTATTTT. It specifies CSVESWGTGGSDTQYF.

This clonotype has more than one count but fewer than ten. This sequence joins TRBV11-2 and TRBJ2-7; D gene unclear. Germline V gene lookup returns CDR1 SGHAT and CDR2 FQNNGV. V lost 5 bases to trimming and J lost 2 bases, with 13 bases between them. This CDR3 comprises 14 residues. CDR3 sequence: CASSTDGKTYEQYF. As DNA, the CDR3 is TGTGCCAGCAGCACTGATGGGAAGACCTACGAGCAGTACTTC.

In its sample, this clonotype was seen a few times. The rearrangement joins TRBV5-6 to TRBJ2-1; no clear D gene. The CDR3 covers 12 residues. Germline V gene sequence: CDR1 SGHDT, CDR2 YYEEEE. Deletions cut 5 bases from V and 10 bases from J, with 13 bases between. CDR3 nucleotide sequence: TGTGCCAGCAGTTTCCAGAAAAGGGAGCAGTTCTTC. Residues: CASSFQKREQFF.

The rearrangement uses TRBV5-1 and TRBJ2-3; 11 positions match TRBD2. Germline CDR1 and CDR2: SGHRS and YFSETQ. Trimming cost V 2 bases and J 0 bases; bases outside gene matches: 2. The CDR3 runs 16 residues. The CDR3 loop is CASSFRLAGSTDTQYF. CDR3 coding DNA: TGCGCCAGCAGCTTTCGACTAGCGGGAAGCACAGATACGCAGTATTTT.

This chain uses TRBV5-1 with TRBJ2-6; D ambiguous. Germline V lookup: CDR1 SGHRS, CDR2 YFSETQ. The CDR3 runs 16 residues. With 3 bases removed from V and 3 bases from J, the gap between germline ends came to 13 bases. CDR3 DNA: TGCGCCAGCAGCTCGGGTGCTTTGGATGGGGCCAACGTCCTGACTTTC. Its protein is CASSSGALDGANVLTF.

V is TRBV9 and J is TRBJ2-5, with unresolved D. Trimming shortened V by 0 bases and J by 0 bases, and 9 bases separated the two germline ends. The CDR3 consists of 15 residues. The germline V gene encodes CDR1 SGDLS and CDR2 YYNGEE. CDR3 sequence reads: CASSVALANQETQYF. Here the CDR3 DNA reads TGTGCCAGCAGCGTAGCTCTGGCTAACCAAGAGACCCAGTACTTC.

This clonotype was seen once. The chain couples TRBV12-5 to TRBJ1-2; 8 nucleotides match TRBD1. This CDR3 region has 17 residues. From germline, CDR1 is LGHNT and CDR2 FRNRAP. V lost 5 bases to trimming and J lost 4 bases; unmatched junction nucleotides: 15. The CDR3 reads CASGNADSDRASYGYTF. DNA for the CDR3: TGTGCTAGTGGTAACGCCGACTCGGACAGGGCCAGCTATGGCTACACCTTC.